This entry describes one T cell receptor beta chain. What it binds is not known. Data came from immunoSEQ multiplex PCR; TCRdb stores just in-frame clones and leaves some out. The sample records roughly 2.4 million clones, around 95% being singletons. These data belong to a study of shared clonotypes between healthy human individuals. Study at large: Donors, aged 18 to 49, were a couple of women and three men. Researchers assigned three CD4 naive, three CD4 memory, two CD8 naive and one CD8 memory plate to each donor. Findings and limits, study-wide: Larger richness was generally estimated for naive than memory subsets. Depth of sequencing was expected to influence donor clonotype sharing.

V shed 6 bases and J 7 bases; nucleotides not matched to a gene: 9. Germline V gene sequence: CDR1 SQVTM, CDR2 ANQGSEA. The CDR3 length is 15 residues. The clonotype originates from a man between 18 and 29 years old in good health. The chain uses TRBV29-1 and TRBJ2-2, with 12 bases fitting TRBD1. The sample was naive CD4+ T cells sorted from blood. As to subset: CD45RA+ positively selected. CDR3 nucleotides: TGCAGCGTCTCCGGGACAGGGGGCAATCACGGGGAGCTGTTTTTT. It yields the protein CSVSGTGGNHGELFF.